This T cell receptor (beta chain) originates from a study of T cells in Graves' hyperthyroidism and ophthalmopathy. The ends were cut back, 5 bases at V and 4 bases at J, with 17 bases in the middle. This CDR3 is 16 amino acids long. RNA transcripts yielded amplified TCR beta CDR3 regions. When the TCR CDR3 underwent first-round RT-PCR, the HTBI primer set was used. In TCRdb, the multiplex PCR reads were re-called with MiXCR into one record per CDR3 protein. The profile shows fewer than 450,000 distinct CDR3 sequences, 17% of them singletons. This clonotype was observed many times. Sequencing input: blood. J is TRBJ2-2 and V is TRBV12-3 or TRBV12-4; D may be TRBD2 (6 bases). The receptor was derived from a woman under 40 with Graves' hyperthyroidism that later progressed to Graves' ophthalmopathy. The DNA of the CDR3 is TGTGCCAGCAGTAACGGTGCGGGGATTCCCACCGGGGAGCTGTTTTTT. Translation: CASSNGAGIPTGELFF.